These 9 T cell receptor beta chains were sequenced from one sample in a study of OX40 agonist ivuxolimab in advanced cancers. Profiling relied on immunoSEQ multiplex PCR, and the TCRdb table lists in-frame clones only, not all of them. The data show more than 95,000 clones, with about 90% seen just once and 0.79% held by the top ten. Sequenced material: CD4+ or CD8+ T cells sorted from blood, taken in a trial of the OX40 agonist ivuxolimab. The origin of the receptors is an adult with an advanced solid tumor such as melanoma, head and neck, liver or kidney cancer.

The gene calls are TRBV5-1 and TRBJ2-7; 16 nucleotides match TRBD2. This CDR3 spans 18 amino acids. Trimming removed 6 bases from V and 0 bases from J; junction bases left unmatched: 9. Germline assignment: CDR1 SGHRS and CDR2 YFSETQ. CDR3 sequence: CASNTGLAGGPGSYEQYF. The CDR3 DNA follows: TGCGCCAGCAATACGGGACTAGCGGGGGGGCCGGGCTCCTACGAGCAGTACTTC.

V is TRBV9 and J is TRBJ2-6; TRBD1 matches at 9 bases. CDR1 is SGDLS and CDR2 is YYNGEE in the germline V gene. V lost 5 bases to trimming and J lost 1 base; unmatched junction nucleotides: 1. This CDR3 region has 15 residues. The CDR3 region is CASRDRGSGANVLTF. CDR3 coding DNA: TGTGCCAGCAGGGACAGGGGATCTGGGGCCAACGTCCTGACTTTC. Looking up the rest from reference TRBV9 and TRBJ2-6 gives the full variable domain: DSGVTQTPKHLITATGQRVTLRCSPRSGDLSVYWYQQSLDQGLQFLIQYYNGEERAKGNILERFSAQQFPDLHSELNLSSLELGDSALYFCASRDRGSGANVLTFGAGSRLTVL.

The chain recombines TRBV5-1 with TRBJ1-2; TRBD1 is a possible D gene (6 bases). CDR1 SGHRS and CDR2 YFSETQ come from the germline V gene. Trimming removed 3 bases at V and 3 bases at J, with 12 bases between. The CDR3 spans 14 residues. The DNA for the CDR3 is TGCGCCAGCAGCTCTGGTCAGGGGCACTATGGCTACACCTTC. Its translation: CASSSGQGHYGYTF.

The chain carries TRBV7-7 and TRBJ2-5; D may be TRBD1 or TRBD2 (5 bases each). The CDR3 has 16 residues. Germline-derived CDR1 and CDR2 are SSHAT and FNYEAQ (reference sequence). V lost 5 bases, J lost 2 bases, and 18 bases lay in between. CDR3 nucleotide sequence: TGTGCCAGCAGCCGTGACGCGGCATGGGGGCAAGAGACCCAGTACTTC. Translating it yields CASSRDAAWGQETQYF.

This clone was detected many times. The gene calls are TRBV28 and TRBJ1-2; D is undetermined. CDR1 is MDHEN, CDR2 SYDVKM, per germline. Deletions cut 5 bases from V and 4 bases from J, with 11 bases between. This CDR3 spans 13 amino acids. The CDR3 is CASSILSGYGYTF. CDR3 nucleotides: TGTGCCAGCAGTATCTTGTCTGGCTATGGCTACACCTTC.

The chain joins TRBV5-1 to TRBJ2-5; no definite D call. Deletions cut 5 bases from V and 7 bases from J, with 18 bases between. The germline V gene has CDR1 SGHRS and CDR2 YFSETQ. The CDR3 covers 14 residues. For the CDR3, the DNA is TGCGCCAGCAGTAGAGGTGAGCTCGAAGGGACCCAGTACTTC. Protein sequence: CASSRGELEGTQYF.

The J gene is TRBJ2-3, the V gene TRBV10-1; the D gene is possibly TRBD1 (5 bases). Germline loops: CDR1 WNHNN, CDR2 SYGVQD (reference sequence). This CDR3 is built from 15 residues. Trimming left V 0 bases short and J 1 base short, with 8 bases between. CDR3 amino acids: CASSESGAGTDTQYF. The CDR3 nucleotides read TGCGCCAGCAGTGAGTCTGGGGCCGGCACAGATACGCAGTATTTT.

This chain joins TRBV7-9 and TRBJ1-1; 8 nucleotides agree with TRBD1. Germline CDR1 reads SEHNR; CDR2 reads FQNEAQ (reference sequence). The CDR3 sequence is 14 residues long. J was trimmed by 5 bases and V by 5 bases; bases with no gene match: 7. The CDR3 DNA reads TGTGCCAGCAGCACCGGACAGGGAGGAACTGAAGCTTTCTTT. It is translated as CASSTGQGGTEAFF.

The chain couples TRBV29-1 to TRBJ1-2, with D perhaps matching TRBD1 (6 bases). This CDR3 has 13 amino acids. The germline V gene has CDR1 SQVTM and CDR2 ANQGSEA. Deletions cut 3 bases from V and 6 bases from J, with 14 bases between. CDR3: CSVDRRGHDGYTF. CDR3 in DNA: TGCAGCGTTGATCGCAGGGGTCACGATGGCTACACCTTC.